The 18 T cell receptor beta chains presented below share a single source sample, sequenced in a study of beta chain features in type 1 diabetes. General study results and limits: All four CD4+ subsets from Type 1 diabetes patients carried moderately but significantly shorter TCRB CDR3s.

These TCRs' antigens remain unknown. The whole isolated RNA underwent reverse transcription, so sequencing captured expressed TCRB transcripts. Measured with immunoSEQ multiplex PCR; TCRdb has only the in-frame clones, and not every one. The table lists 600,000 to 700,000 clones, around 12% of them singletons, with more than 0.09% in the top ten. The sequenced material came from naive CD4+ T cells from blood. All receptors derive from a man in his thirties or forties with type 1 diabetes.

This clone was seen a few times. The chain joins TRBV6-4 to TRBJ2-3; TRBD1 is a possible D gene (5 bases). The V end lost 5 bases, the J end lost 1 base, and 13 bases lay between the germline ends. This CDR3 is 15 amino acids long. Germline V lookup: CDR1 MRHNA, CDR2 SNTAGT. As DNA, the CDR3 is TGTGCCAGCAGTCATTCACCACAGGGCACAGATACGCAGTATTTT. Its translation: CASSHSPQGTDTQYF.

The V and J genes are TRBV7-2 and TRBJ2-1; TRBD1 is a possible D gene (5 bases). The germline V gene encodes CDR1 SGHTA and CDR2 FQGNSA. The CDR3 has 14 residues. Trimming stripped 5 bases from V and 2 bases from J, with 10 bases between. The CDR3 here is CASSLPTAYNEQFF. CDR3 coding DNA: TGTGCCAGCAGCCTCCCGACAGCCTACAATGAGCAGTTCTTC.

The CDR3 DNA follows: TGCGCCAGCAGCTTGGCCGCGGCAAGTCAGCAGCCCCAGCATTTT. Its translation: CASSLAAASQQPQHF. V is TRBV5-1 and J is TRBJ1-5; the D is unclear. Trimming removed 0 bases at V and 7 bases at J, with 14 bases between. In germline, CDR1 is SGHRS, CDR2 YFSETQ. CDR3 size: 15 residues.

This clone appeared a few times. The chain recombines TRBV5-4 with TRBJ2-3; weak D call: TRBD2 (5 bases). The length of the CDR3 is 13 residues. Germline CDR1 and CDR2: SGHNT and YYREEE (reference sequence). V was clipped by 0 bases and J by 5 bases, with 7 bases between them. DNA of the CDR3: TGTGCCAGCAGCTTGGCCGGGGTAGATACGCAGTATTTT. It translates to CASSLAGVDTQYF.

The V call is TRBV7-9, the J call TRBJ2-3; 11 positions match TRBD1. The length of the CDR3 is 14 residues. Germline V gives CDR1 SEHNR, CDR2 FQNEAQ (reference sequence). With 5 bases clipped from V and 8 bases from J, the junction kept 6 bases outside the gene matches. CDR3 sequence (DNA): TGTGCCAGCAGCCAGGACAGGGGGCTTGGTACGCAGTATTTT. Translating it yields CASSQDRGLGTQYF.

This chain uses TRBV18 with TRBJ2-7; D might be TRBD1 (6 bases). V dropped 2 bases and J dropped 5 bases, with 25 bases sitting between them. CDR3 size: 18 residues. Germline V gives CDR1 KGHSH, CDR2 LQKENI. The CDR3 DNA reads as TGTGCCAGCTCACCAGACTTAGGTGAAAACAGGGTAAGGAACGAGCAGTACTTC. This codes for CASSPDLGENRVRNEQYF.

In this sample, this clone turned up a few times. The V gene is TRBV9, the J gene TRBJ2-7; no reliable D call. The CDR3 length is 14 residues. Germline V gives CDR1 SGDLS, CDR2 YYNGEE. Trimming cost V 0 bases and J 0 bases, with 7 bases left between them. This chain's CDR3 is CASSVDGSSYEQYF. In nucleotides, the CDR3 is TGTGCCAGCAGCGTAGACGGCAGCTCCTACGAGCAGTACTTC.

This clone was detected only a few times. This chain uses TRBV7-9 with TRBJ1-5; possible D gene TRBD1, 6 bases. V was pared by 5 bases and J by 0 bases, with 11 bases between. This CDR3 contains 15 residues. CDR1 is SEHNR and CDR2 is FQNEAQ in the germline V gene (reference sequence). The CDR3 sequence is CASSEQGSSNQPQHF. The CDR3 region has the DNA TGTGCCAGCAGCGAACAGGGAAGTAGCAATCAGCCCCAGCATTTT. The variable domain in full, with the rest retrieved from reference TRBV7-9 and TRBJ1-5, is DTGVSQNPRHKITKRGQNVTFRCDPISEHNRLYWYRQTLGQGPEFLTYFQNEAQLEKSRLLSDRFSAERPKGSFSTLEIQRTEQGDSAMYLCASSEQGSSNQPQHFGDGTRLSIL.

This clone occurred a few times. J is TRBJ2-3 and V is TRBV9, with no clear D. The V gene's germline CDR1 is SGDLS and CDR2 YYNGEE. The germline V and J ends were trimmed by 0 bases and 0 bases, with 8 bases remaining between them. The CDR3 runs 15 residues. CDR3 residues: CASSVVSESTDTQYF. Written as DNA, the CDR3 is TGTGCCAGCAGCGTAGTATCGGAGAGCACAGATACGCAGTATTTT.

Concerning this clone itself: The sample contains more than one DNA sequence encoding this CDR3. The chain couples TRBV5-1 to TRBJ2-1; weak D call: TRBD1 (6 bases). The CDR3 totals 15 residues. The germline V and J ends were trimmed by 0 bases and 0 bases, with 7 bases remaining between them. Germline CDR1 and CDR2: SGHRS and YFSETQ. The CDR3 region is CASSLEQGSYNEQFF. In DNA form, the CDR3 reads TGCGCCAGCAGCTTGGAACAGGGCTCCTACAATGAGCAGTTCTTC.

This clone was picked up many times. The genes are TRBV4-3 and TRBJ2-4; 8 nucleotides match TRBD2. V shed 0 bases and J 9 bases; nucleotides not matched to a gene: 7. Germline loops: CDR1 LGHNA, CDR2 YSLEER. This CDR3 is built from 15 residues. CDR3 sequence: CASSQDGGGRVIQYF. CDR3 DNA sequence: TGCGCCAGCAGCCAAGACGGGGGGGGCCGAGTCATTCAGTACTTC.

There are a few counts of this clone. The chain employs TRBV5-1 and TRBJ2-7, with D perhaps TRBD1 or TRBD2 (6 bases each). The CDR3 length is 14 residues. Germline V gene sequence: CDR1 SGHRS, CDR2 YFSETQ. Trimming stripped 2 bases from V and 5 bases from J, with 14 bases between. Written as DNA, the CDR3 is TGCGCCAGCAGCTTTCCGGGGGCCCAGAACGAGCAGTACTTC. Translating it yields CASSFPGAQNEQYF.

As concerns this clone: Within the sample, other DNA sequences also encode this same CDR3. J is TRBJ1-6 and V is TRBV9; no reliable D call. Deletions cut 0 bases from V and 0 bases from J, with 4 bases between. The CDR3 sequence is 15 residues long. Germline CDR1 reads SGDLS; CDR2 reads YYNGEE. CDR3 in DNA: TGTGCCAGCAGCGTAGGGAGCTCCTATAATTCACCCCTCCACTTT. This gives the protein CASSVGSSYNSPLHF. The full variable domain, in which reference TRBV9 and TRBJ1-6 provide the parts outside the CDR3, is DSGVTQTPKHLITATGQRVTLRCSPRSGDLSVYWYQQSLDQGLQFLIQYYNGEERAKGNILERFSAQQFPDLHSELNLSSLELGDSALYFCASSVGSSYNSPLHFGNGTRLTVT.

This clone occurred a few times. The chain uses TRBV7-2 and TRBJ2-4, with TRBD1 matching over 9 bases. Germline assignment: CDR1 SGHTA and CDR2 FQGNSA. The CDR3 consists of 17 residues. Trimming removed 4 bases from V and 6 bases from J; junction bases left unmatched: 13. This chain's CDR3 is CASSSDRGRGAGNIQYF. Here the CDR3 DNA reads TGTGCCAGCAGCTCGGACAGGGGACGGGGGGCCGGAAACATTCAGTACTTC. Combining the CDR3 with reference TRBV7-2 and TRBJ2-4 gives the whole variable domain GAGVSQSPSNKVTEKGKDVELRCDPISGHTALYWYRQSLGQGLEFLIYFQGNSAPDKSGLPSDRFSAERTGGSVSTLTIQRTQQEDSAVYLCASSSDRGRGAGNIQYFGAGTRLSVL.

This clone was seen a few times. The chain carries TRBV4-3 and TRBJ1-3, with D hard to call. The CDR3 spans 14 residues. Germline values: CDR1 LGHNA, CDR2 YSLEER. Trimming removed 4 bases from V and 8 bases from J, with 15 bases in between. CDR3 nucleotide sequence: TGCGCCAGCAGCCGCAGGAGCGGAGAGGACACCATATATTTT. This sequence encodes CASSRRSGEDTIYF.

The chain uses TRBV5-6 and TRBJ2-5, with 7 bases fitting TRBD2. This CDR3 region has 14 residues. The V gene's germline CDR1 is SGHDT and CDR2 YYEEEE. V lost 2 bases, J lost 1 base, and 2 bases stayed unmatched. CDR3 DNA: TGTGCCAGCAGCTTCCGGGGGGTCCAAGAGACCCAGTACTTC. The encoded protein is CASSFRGVQETQYF.

This clone was seen more than once but under ten times. This chain links TRBV5-8 with TRBJ2-1; 12 bases align to TRBD2. The V segment lost 3 bases and the J segment 6 bases; nucleotides outside the gene matches: 7. The CDR3 is made up of 16 amino acids. Germline V gene lookup returns CDR1 SGHTS and CDR2 YDEGEE. CDR3 region: CASSYETSGGSNEQFF. For the CDR3, the DNA is TGTGCCAGCAGCTACGAGACTAGCGGGGGATCCAATGAGCAGTTCTTC.

Of note for this clone: Sequence at one end of the junction differs from germline and may be a read error. Other DNA sequences from this sample encode an identical CDR3 as well. V gene TRBV11-2 combines with J gene TRBJ2-7; D uncertain. Germline V gene lookup returns CDR1 SGHAT and CDR2 FQNNGV. CDR3 length: 12 amino acids. The CDR3 reads CASSLSRYEQYF. In DNA, the CDR3 is TGCGCCAGCAGCTTAAGTCGATACGAGCAGTACTTC.